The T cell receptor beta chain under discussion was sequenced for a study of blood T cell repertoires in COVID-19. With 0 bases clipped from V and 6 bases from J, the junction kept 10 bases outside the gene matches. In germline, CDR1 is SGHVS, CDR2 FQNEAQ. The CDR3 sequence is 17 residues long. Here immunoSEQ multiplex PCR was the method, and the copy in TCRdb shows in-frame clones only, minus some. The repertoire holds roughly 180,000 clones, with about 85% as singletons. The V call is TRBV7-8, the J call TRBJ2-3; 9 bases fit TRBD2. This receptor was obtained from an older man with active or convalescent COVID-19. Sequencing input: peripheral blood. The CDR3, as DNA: TGTGCCAGCAGCTTAGCGCTGGGCGGGGGGGCCCCCGATACGCAGTATTTT. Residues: CASSLALGGGAPDTQYF.